This T cell receptor (beta chain) emerged from a study of blood T cells in healthy people across ages. Overall study findings and caveats: Percentage of naive T cells showed a strong correlation with TCR beta diversity. The authors considered diversity estimates from one million T cells to be underestimates.

Through a sample-barcoded 5' primer and a J-beta primer mix, a second PCR was run for roughly 6 to 11 cycles. Each cDNA was tagged by a template-switch adaptor containing 12 random nucleotides. TCRdb fed the 5' RACE reads into MiXCR, producing one record per CDR3 protein. The table shows approximately 1,700,000 distinct CDR3 sequences, with about two fifths occurring only once. Germline values: CDR1 MDHEN, CDR2 SYDVKM. V trimming: 4 bases; J trimming: 3 bases; junction bases outside the gene matches: 9. CDR3 length equals 16 residues. Regarding this clonotype: Its specificity is unknown.

The sequence was obtained from a human donor in good health. V usage is TRBV28 and J usage is TRBJ2-1, with 7 bases aligning to TRBD1. The sequencing sample was made of blood. This CDR3 is CASSSYRQGFYNEQFF. The CDR3 nucleotides read TGTGCCAGCAGTTCCTATCGACAGGGCTTCTACAATGAGCAGTTCTTC.